This passage covers 23 T cell receptor beta chains from one sample sequenced in a study of cytomegalovirus exposure and HLA in healthy donors. Researchers ran the PCR with 60 Vbeta and 13 Jbeta primers. Repertoires were generated with immunoSEQ multiplex PCR, while TCRdb's copy carries only in-frame clones and drops some. The sample consists of some 98,000 clones, about 85% of them appearing once. The sequenced sample was PBMCs. The receptors shown here come from a female donor in good health and CMV-seropositive.

The J gene is TRBJ2-5, the V gene TRBV6-5, with a possible D match to TRBD1 (6 bases). Trimming stripped 4 bases from V and 5 bases from J, with 20 bases between. This CDR3 contains 16 residues. Germline V gives CDR1 MNHEY, CDR2 SVGAGI. The CDR3 bases are TGTGCCAGCAGTTCTCCAGGACAGCCGGGTAGGGAGACCCAGTACTTC. As protein: CASSSPGQPGRETQYF.

This chain joins TRBV2 and TRBJ1-2; maybe TRBD1 (5 bases). Trimming removed 2 bases from V and 8 bases from J, with 15 bases in between. The CDR3 contains 14 residues. CDR1 is SNHLY, CDR2 FYNNEI, per germline. The CDR3 sequence is CASSETQVKRGYTF. For the CDR3, the DNA is TGTGCCAGCAGTGAAACACAGGTCAAGAGGGGCTACACCTTC.

This rearrangement joins TRBV12-5 to TRBJ2-1; possible D gene TRBD2, 6 bases. The germline CDR1 and CDR2 sequences are LGHNT and FRNRAP. Trimming took off 7 bases at V and 6 bases at J, with 7 bases between the two ends. There are 11 residues in the CDR3. CDR3 nucleotides: TGTGCTAGTGAGGGAGGCAATGAGCAGTTCTTC. Encoded protein: CASEGGNEQFF.

The chain joins TRBV27 to TRBJ2-7; TRBD1 agrees at 7 bases. Germline V CDR1 and CDR2: MNHEY, SMNVEV (reference sequence). The CDR3 extends over 13 amino acids. Unmatched junction bases numbered 6, after V lost 6 bases and J lost 4 bases. In DNA, the CDR3 is TGTGCCAGCAGGCGACAGGGTTGGTACGAGCAGTACTTC. Its protein is CASRRQGWYEQYF.

V is TRBV7-2 and J is TRBJ1-1; no definite D call. Trimming cost V 0 bases and J 1 base, with 9 bases left between them. This CDR3 is 15 amino acids long. From germline, CDR1 is SGHTA and CDR2 FQGNSA. The CDR3 nucleotides are TGTGCCAGCAGCTTAGCGGTACACCAGAACACTGAAGCTTTCTTT. It encodes CASSLAVHQNTEAFF.

The CDR3 DNA sequence: TGTGCCAGCATCCTCGGGGGGGGGTCCGCCTACGAGCAGTACTTC. Translated: CASILGGGSAYEQYF. The chain is built from TRBV6-1 and TRBJ2-7; 8 bases line up with TRBD2. Trimming cost V 7 bases and J 2 bases; bases outside gene matches: 10. Germline CDR1 and CDR2: MNHNS and SASEGT. The CDR3 totals 15 residues.

CDR3 nucleotides: TGTGCCAGCAGTGGACAACCCCCAGGACAGGGCTCGTGGGAGACCCAGTACTTC. Amino acid sequence: CASSGQPPGQGSWETQYF. The chain joins TRBV2 to TRBJ2-5; TRBD1 aligns across 8 bases. The germline V gene has CDR1 SNHLY and CDR2 FYNNEI. V shed 4 bases, J shed 5 bases, and the junction held 18 bases outside the gene matches. CDR3 size: 18 residues.

The chain is built from TRBV7-6 and TRBJ2-7; no firm D call. Trimming left V 2 bases short and J 4 bases short, with 9 bases between. Germline loops: CDR1 SGHVS, CDR2 FNYEAQ. The CDR3 has 13 residues. CDR3 DNA: TGTGCCAGCAGCTTAACCCATCAGTACGAGCAGTACTTC. Encoded protein: CASSLTHQYEQYF.

The J gene is TRBJ2-1, the V gene TRBV25-1; 11 bases align to TRBD1. V lost 3 bases, J lost 5 bases, and 3 bases stayed unmatched. CDR1 is MGHDK, CDR2 SYGVNS, per germline. The CDR3 is made up of 15 amino acids. The CDR3 reads CASSEDRGRNNEQFF. The CDR3 DNA reads as TGTGCCAGCAGTGAGGACAGGGGGCGGAACAATGAGCAGTTCTTC.

The rearrangement links TRBV13 to TRBJ2-5; the match to TRBD1 covers 7 bases. After removal of 5 bases from V and 5 bases from J, the junction contained 5 bases not matched to a gene. CDR1 is PRHDT, CDR2 FYEKMQ, per germline (reference sequence). CDR3 length: 13 amino acids. DNA of the CDR3: TGTGCCAGCAGCCCAACAGGGGTGGAGACCCAGTACTTC. Protein sequence: CASSPTGVETQYF.

The chain is built from TRBV1 and TRBJ2-2; no DNA check was done on the table's D call, TRBD2. TRBV1 is recorded as a pseudogene. The CDR3 length is 16 residues. The CDR3 DNA sequence: TGCACCAGCATCCCTAGCGGAGACACGAACACCGGGGAGCTGTTTTTT. Its protein is CTSIPSGDTNTGELFF.

The chain has TRBV9 and TRBJ1-2; weak D call: TRBD1 (5 bases). The CDR3 runs to 13 residues. V lost 6 bases and J 5 bases, leaving 14 bases between the germline ends. The germline CDR1 and CDR2 sequences are SGDLS and YYNGEE. The CDR3 loop reads CASTGGREYGYTF. For the CDR3, the DNA is TGTGCCAGCACGGGGGGGAGGGAGTATGGCTACACCTTC.

This rearrangement joins TRBV28 to TRBJ1-5; TRBD1 aligns across 8 bases. Losses at the gene ends were 2 bases for V and 0 bases for J; bases not matched to a gene: 12. The CDR3 length is 19 residues. Germline loops: CDR1 MDHEN, CDR2 SYDVKM. The CDR3 region has the DNA TGTGCCAGCAGTTTAAAGCCCGGACAGGGAAAAGGTAGCAATCAGCCCCAGCATTTT. Amino acid sequence: CASSLKPGQGKGSNQPQHF.

The chain is built from TRBV7-8 and TRBJ2-6; a possible D gene is TRBD1 (5 bases). The CDR3 covers 18 residues. Germline V lookup: CDR1 SGHVS, CDR2 FQNEAQ. The ends were cut back, 2 bases at V and 0 bases at J, with 14 bases in the middle. The CDR3 sequence: CASSLFAGNPSGANVLTF. The DNA for the CDR3 is TGTGCCAGCAGCTTATTCGCAGGGAACCCCTCTGGGGCCAACGTCCTGACTTTC.

CDR3 region: CASSLGQAKKGETQYF. CDR3 in DNA: TGTGCCAGCAGCCTAGGACAGGCTAAAAAGGGGGAGACCCAGTACTTC. J is TRBJ2-5 and V is TRBV7-9; TRBD1 matches 7 bases. Germline CDR1 is SEHNR and CDR2 is FQNEAQ (reference sequence). This CDR3 is 16 amino acids long. Trimming took 5 bases from V and 5 from J; bases not matched to a gene: 14.

This rearrangement joins TRBV28 to TRBJ2-6; tentative D call: TRBD2 (6 bases). The ends were cut back, 3 bases at V and 3 bases at J, with 9 bases in the middle. The CDR3 runs to 15 residues. The germline CDR1 and CDR2 sequences are MDHEN and SYDVKM. The CDR3 coding sequence is TGTGCCAGCAGTTTTGGGGGAGGTGGGGCCAACGTCCTGACTTTC. Translation gives CASSFGGGGANVLTF.

V gene TRBV4-1 combines with J gene TRBJ1-6; tentative D call: TRBD1 (6 bases). The CDR3 totals 16 residues. V was pared by 0 bases and J by 8 bases, with 14 bases between. Germline V lookup: CDR1 MGHRA, CDR2 YSYEKL. The CDR3 loop reads CASSQEPLNRDSPLHF. As DNA, the CDR3 is TGCGCCAGCAGCCAAGAGCCCCTAAACAGGGATTCACCCCTCCACTTT.

This clone has a handful of counts. This chain connects TRBV5-1 to TRBJ2-5; 7 bases fit TRBD2. CDR3 length: 14 amino acids. The V and J ends lost 6 bases and 0 bases, in that order; junction bases with no gene match: 5. The V gene's germline CDR1 is SGHRS and CDR2 YFSETQ. This chain's CDR3 is CASKSGENQETQYF. The CDR3 coding sequence is TGCGCCAGCAAAAGCGGGGAGAACCAAGAGACCCAGTACTTC.

This clone was counted a single time. V and J are TRBV28 and TRBJ1-4; TRBD1 agrees at 7 bases. Germline CDR1 and CDR2: MDHEN and SYDVKM. V shed 2 bases, J shed 11 bases, and the junction held 8 bases outside the gene matches. This CDR3 region has 14 residues. This CDR3 is CASSLASQGDKLFF. The CDR3 DNA reads as TGTGCCAGCAGTTTAGCTTCCCAGGGGGACAAACTGTTTTTT.

The V and J genes are TRBV4-2 and TRBJ2-1, with 11 bases fitting TRBD2. V shed 4 bases and J 5 bases; nucleotides not matched to a gene: 13. CDR1 and CDR2 from the germline V gene are LGHNA and YNFKEQ. This CDR3 has 18 residues. CDR3 in DNA: TGTGCCAGCAGCCTGCTGGGGGGGTTAGCGGGAGGGGACAATGAGCAGTTCTTC. Translation gives CASSLLGGLAGGDNEQFF.

This rearrangement joins TRBV28 to TRBJ2-7; 8 bases fit TRBD1. CDR1 and CDR2 (germline): MDHEN, SYDVKM. The trim removed 8 bases at V and 0 bases at J, leaving 6 bases unmatched. This CDR3 comprises 14 residues. The CDR3 bases are TGTGCCAGCCGTGGGACAGGCGACTCCTACGAGCAGTACTTC. Its translation: CASRGTGDSYEQYF.

This chain joins TRBV5-1 and TRBJ2-3; TRBD1 matches at 8 bases. This CDR3 comprises 19 residues. The germline V gene encodes CDR1 SGHRS and CDR2 YFSETQ. J gave up 2 bases and V 0 bases, and 14 bases lay outside the gene matches. This CDR3 is CASSLEVGQGSSPTDTQYF. In DNA, the CDR3 is TGCGCCAGCAGCTTGGAGGTTGGACAGGGTTCTTCCCCCACAGATACGCAGTATTTT. Full variable domain (rest looked up from reference TRBV5-1 and TRBJ2-3): KAGVTQTPRYLIKTRGQQVTLSCSPISGHRSVSWYQQTPGQGLQFLFEYFSETQRNKGNFPGRFSGRQFSNSRSEMNVSTLELGDSALYLCASSLEVGQGSSPTDTQYFGPGTRLTVL.

V and J are TRBV5-4 and TRBJ1-1; no definite D call. CDR3 length: 15 residues. Germline CDR1 is SGHNT and CDR2 is YYREEE (reference sequence). V lost 3 bases and J 1 base, leaving 13 bases between the germline ends. This chain's CDR3 is CASSSVGVGNTEAFF. The CDR3 bases are TGTGCCAGCAGCTCCGTGGGAGTAGGGAACACTGAAGCTTTCTTT.